One sample yielded the 4 T cell receptor beta chains listed below, sequenced in a study of control samples from healthy donors and cancer patients. Clones were read by immunoSEQ multiplex PCR, and TCRdb kept only the in-frame ones, dropping some. This sample has nearly 35,000 clones; 85% to 95% occur once, and the top ten carry 1.5% to 2%. Sequencing input: PBMCs. Source of these receptors: a man aged 35 to 55 with colorectal cancer.

This sequence joins TRBV2 and TRBJ2-3; tentatively, D is TRBD2 (5 bases). From germline, CDR1 is SNHLY and CDR2 FYNNEI. Trimming stripped 5 bases from V and 2 bases from J, with 17 bases between. This CDR3 is 16 amino acids long. The CDR3 bases are TGTGCCAGCAGTCCCCGAGGTACTAGTAACACAGATACGCAGTATTTT. It specifies CASSPRGTSNTDTQYF.

This sequence joins TRBV20-1 and TRBJ2-5; 13 nucleotides match TRBD2. Germline lookup yields CDR1 DFQATT and CDR2 SNEGSKA (reference sequence). V lost 3 bases and J lost 5; bases outside the gene matches: 6. This CDR3 has 15 amino acids. Here the CDR3 DNA reads TGCAGTGCTAGTACTAGCGGGGGGGCTTGGGAGACCCAGTACTTC. Residues: CSASTSGGAWETQYF.

This chain joins TRBV6-2 or TRBV6-3 and TRBJ2-7, with D hard to call. The CDR3 length is 12 residues. CDR1 and CDR2 from the germline V gene are MNHEY and SVGEGT. Trimming removed 4 bases from V and 1 base from J, with 5 bases in between. CDR3 sequence reads: CASSLTSYEQYF. The CDR3 DNA reads TGTGCCAGCAGTTTAACTTCCTACGAGCAGTACTTC.

This chain joins TRBV29-1 and TRBJ2-2, with D unclear. V was pared by 6 bases and J by 5 bases, with 19 bases between. The CDR3 totals 15 residues. Germline assignment: CDR1 SQVTM and CDR2 ANQGSEA. The CDR3 sequence is CSVRTRGLGTGELFF. The DNA of the CDR3 is TGCAGCGTCAGGACCCGCGGCCTTGGGACCGGGGAGCTGTTTTTT.